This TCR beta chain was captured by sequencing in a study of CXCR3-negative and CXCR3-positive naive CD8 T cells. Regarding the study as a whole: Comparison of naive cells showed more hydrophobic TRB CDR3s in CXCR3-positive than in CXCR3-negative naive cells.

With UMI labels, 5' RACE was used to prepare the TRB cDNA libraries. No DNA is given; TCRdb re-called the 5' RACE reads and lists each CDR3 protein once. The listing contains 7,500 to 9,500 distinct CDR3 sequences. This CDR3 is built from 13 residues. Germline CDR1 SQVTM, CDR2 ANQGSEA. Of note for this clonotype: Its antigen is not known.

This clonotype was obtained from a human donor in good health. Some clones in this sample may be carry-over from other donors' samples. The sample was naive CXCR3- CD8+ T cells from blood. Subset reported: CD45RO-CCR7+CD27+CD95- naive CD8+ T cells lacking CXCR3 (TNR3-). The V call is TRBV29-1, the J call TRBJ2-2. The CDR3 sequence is CSVALADTGELFF.